Below, one T cell receptor beta chain is given with its context. Antigen specificity is unknown. There were TCR beta CDR3 regions amplified from RNA transcripts. HTBI primers drove first-round RT-PCR of the TCR CDR3. MiXCR was run by TCRdb on the multiplex PCR reads, yielding one entry per CDR3 protein. The sample has about 640,000 distinct CDR3 sequences, 20% to 25% seen once. The sample comes from a study of T cells in Graves' hyperthyroidism and ophthalmopathy. Study-level results: Model-based prediction identified ophthalmopathy a median around 6.7 months prior to its onset.

The CDR3 spans 13 residues. The germline V gene has CDR1 KGHSH and CDR2 LQKENI. Trimming stripped 3 bases from V and 4 bases from J, with 10 bases between. Sequencing input: blood. This TCR came from a man younger than 40 with Graves' ophthalmopathy. This chain links TRBV18 with TRBJ2-7; D is uncertain. DNA for the CDR3: TGTGCCAGCTCACCGGAATGGGGATACGAGCAGTACTTC. This sequence encodes CASSPEWGYEQYF.